This T cell receptor (beta chain) originates from a study of graft-versus-host responses after intestinal transplantation. Study conclusions and caveats: GvH clones detected in recipient marrow included some appearing first in ileum or blood. When patients had graft-donor T cell macrochimerism, their allografts held high graft-versus-host to host-versus-graft clonal ratios. After transplant, early declines in HvG clones were associated with peak levels of circulating GvH clones.

V lost 2 bases and J 5 bases, leaving 21 bases between the germline ends. From germline, CDR1 is SGHTA and CDR2 FQGTGA. The CDR3 is made up of 17 amino acids. Using immunoSEQ multiplex PCR, the repertoire was profiled, and TCRdb retains in-frame clones only, with some absent. The repertoire holds about 97,000 clones, with more than 80% as singletons. Remarks on this clone: Its antigen is still unknown.

The material was PBMCs, obtained 453 days after intestinal transplant. The chain has TRBV7-3 and TRBJ1-1, with a possible D match to TRBD1 (5 bases). This clonotype was obtained from a human patient who received an intestinal transplant, so some T cells may come from the graft donor. CDR3 residues: CASSLPTATELGTEAFF. In DNA, the CDR3 is TGTGCCAGCAGCTTACCCACTGCGACAGAACTGGGTACTGAAGCTTTCTTT.